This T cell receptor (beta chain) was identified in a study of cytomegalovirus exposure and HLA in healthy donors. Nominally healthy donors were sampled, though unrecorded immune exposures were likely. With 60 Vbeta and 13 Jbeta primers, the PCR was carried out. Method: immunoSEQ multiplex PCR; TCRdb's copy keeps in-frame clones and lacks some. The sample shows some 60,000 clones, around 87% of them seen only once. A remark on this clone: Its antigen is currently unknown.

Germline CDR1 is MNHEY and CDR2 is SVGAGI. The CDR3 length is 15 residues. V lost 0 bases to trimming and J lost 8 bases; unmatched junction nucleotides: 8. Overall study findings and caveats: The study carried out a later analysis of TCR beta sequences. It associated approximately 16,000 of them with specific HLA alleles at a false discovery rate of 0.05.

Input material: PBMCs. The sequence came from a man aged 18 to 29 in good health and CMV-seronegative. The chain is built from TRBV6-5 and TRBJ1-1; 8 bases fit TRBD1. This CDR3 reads CASSYSTTGAWEAFF. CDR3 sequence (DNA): TGTGCCAGCAGTTACTCGACGACAGGGGCTTGGGAAGCTTTCTTT.